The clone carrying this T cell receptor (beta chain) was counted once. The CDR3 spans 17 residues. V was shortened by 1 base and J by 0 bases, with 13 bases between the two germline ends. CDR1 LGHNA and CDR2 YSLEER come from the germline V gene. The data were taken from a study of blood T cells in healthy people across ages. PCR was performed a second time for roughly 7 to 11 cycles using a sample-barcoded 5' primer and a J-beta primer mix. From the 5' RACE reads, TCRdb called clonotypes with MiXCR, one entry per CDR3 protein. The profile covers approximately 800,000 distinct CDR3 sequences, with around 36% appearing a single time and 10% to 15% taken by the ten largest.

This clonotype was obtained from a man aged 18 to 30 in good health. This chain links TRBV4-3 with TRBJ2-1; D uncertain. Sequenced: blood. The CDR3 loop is CASSQGSWQSSYNEQFF. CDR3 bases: TGCGCCAGCAGCCAAGGTTCATGGCAGAGCTCCTACAATGAGCAGTTCTTC.